A selection of T cell receptor beta chains follows, all from one sample in a study of blood T cell repertoires in COVID-19. The repertoire was sequenced with immunoSEQ multiplex PCR; TCRdb's copy has only in-frame clones and lacks some. The sample consists of hundreds of thousands of clones, around nine tenths of them appearing once. Sequencing was carried out using peripheral blood. These receptors were obtained from a man between 65 and 85 years old with acute or convalescent COVID-19. Each CDR3 is given with its conserved first and last residue. The D gene is left open where the match is weak. Some rows have no size entry. The others give once, few or many, or a class for an expanded clone.

len,abundance,v_gene,d_gene,j_gene,CDR3nt,CDR3aa
14,NA,TRBV3-1/TRBV3-2,TRBD1,TRBJ2-3,TGTGCCAGCAGCCAAGGTACAGGGGGCTATACGCAGTATTTT,CASSQGTGGYTQYF
15,NA,TRBV27,TRBD2,TRBJ2-7,TGTGCCAGCAGTTGGGGACTAGCGGGAGTCTACGAGCAGTACTTC,CASSWGLAGVYEQYF
14,few,TRBV6-6,TRBD1,TRBJ1-6,TGTGCCAGCAGAGACGGGACAGGGGGTTCACCCCTCCACTTT,CASRDGTGGSPLHF
16,NA,TRBV6-6,TRBD2,TRBJ2-1,TGTGCCAGCAAAGGACTAGCGGGAGTCCTCTACAATGAGCAGTTCTTC,CASKGLAGVLYNEQFF
12,NA,TRBV20-1,NA,TRBJ1-2,TGCAGTGCTAGTTGGGACTCCTATGGCTACACCTTC,CSASWDSYGYTF
14,NA,TRBV5-4,NA,TRBJ2-5,TGTGCCAGCAACACTAAAGGTGGCCAAGAGACCCAGTACTTC,CASNTKGGQETQYF
14,NA,TRBV18,TRBD1,TRBJ1-1,TGTGCCAGCTCACCTAGACAGGGGGGCACTGAAGCTTTCTTT,CASSPRQGGTEAFF
14,NA,TRBV5-5,TRBD1,TRBJ1-6,TGTGCCAGCAGCGCCCGACAGGGTTATTCACCCCTCCACTTT,CASSARQGYSPLHF
15,NA,TRBV27,TRBD1,TRBJ1-6,TGTGCCAGCAGTCGCACGGGACAGGGGAGTTCACCCCTCCACTTT,CASSRTGQGSSPLHF
14,NA,TRBV18,NA,TRBJ2-7,TGTGCCAGCTCACCACGATACAGTGACTACGAGCAGTACTTC,CASSPRYSDYEQYF
17,NA,TRBV19,NA,TRBJ2-1,TGTGCCAGTAAAGGAGGTGGCCGGGCCAGCTCCTACAATGAGCAGTTCTTC,CASKGGGRASSYNEQFF
15,NA,TRBV7-9,NA,TRBJ2-4,TGTGCCAGCAGCCGGCTAGCTATGGCCAAAAACATTCAGTACTTC,CASSRLAMAKNIQYF
14,NA,TRBV4-1,TRBD1,TRBJ1-2,TGCGCCAGCAGCCAAATCGGGACAGTATATGGCTACACCTTC,CASSQIGTVYGYTF
14,NA,TRBV19,TRBD1,TRBJ1-2,TGTGCCAGTAGGTCACCGGGACAGGGGCTCGGCTACACCTTC,CASRSPGQGLGYTF
13,NA,TRBV5-8,NA,TRBJ1-2,TGTGCCAGCAGCTTGCGGAGGGCCTATGGCTACACCTTC,CASSLRRAYGYTF
14,NA,TRBV27,TRBD2,TRBJ2-5,TGTGCCAGAGGCCTAGCGGGGACACAAGAGACCCAGTACTTC,CARGLAGTQETQYF
15,NA,TRBV5-8,NA,TRBJ2-3,TGTGCCAGCAATAGCCTAGGGAGTTTAACAGATACGCAGTATTTT,CASNSLGSLTDTQYF
15,NA,TRBV5-5,NA,TRBJ1-2,TGTGCCAGCAGCCCGTCGGCCTCCTTCGGGTATGGCTACACCTTC,CASSPSASFGYGYTF
14,NA,TRBV6-5,NA,TRBJ1-1,TGTGCCAGCAGCCCCCAGGTCGGGAACACTGAAGCTTTCTTT,CASSPQVGNTEAFF
15,NA,TRBV11-2,TRBD2,TRBJ2-5,TGTGCCAGCAGCTTACCCGGGACTAGCATCCAGACCCAGTACTTC,CASSLPGTSIQTQYF
15,NA,TRBV6-5,TRBD2,TRBJ2-5,TGTGCCAGCAGCCGGGGGACTAGCGGGAGTGAGACCCAGTACTTC,CASSRGTSGSETQYF
18,NA,TRBV11-2,TRBD2,TRBJ2-1,TGTGCCAGCAGCTTAGATCGCCTAAGGGCGGGAGGGGGCAATGAGCAGTTCTTC,CASSLDRLRAGGGNEQFF
16,NA,TRBV5-1,TRBD1,TRBJ1-3,TGCGCCAGCAGCGTAGGACAGGGAAGCTCTGGAAACACCATATATTTT,CASSVGQGSSGNTIYF
17,few,TRBV30,TRBD2,TRBJ2-5,TGTGCCTGGAGGGGGGAGACTAGCGGGTATGCCCAAGAGACCCAGTACTTC,CAWRGETSGYAQETQYF
14,NA,TRBV5-1,NA,TRBJ2-3,TGCGCCAGCAGCTGGTCCCGGGGTACAGATACGCAGTATTTT,CASSWSRGTDTQYF
14,NA,TRBV7-3,TRBD2,TRBJ2-3,TGTGCCAGCAGATCTAGCGGACGCACAGATACGCAGTATTTT,CASRSSGRTDTQYF
15,NA,TRBV9,NA,TRBJ1-2,TGTGCCAGCAGCGGAATCGGAGGGCCTAACTATGGCTACACCTTC,CASSGIGGPNYGYTF
15,NA,TRBV5-1,TRBD1,TRBJ2-3,TGCGCCAGCAGCCTAGACAGGGCCCCGGGAGATACGCAGTATTTT,CASSLDRAPGDTQYF
12,few,TRBV11-2,NA,TRBJ2-7,TGTGCCAGCAGCTCCTCCCGCGACGAGCAGTACTTC,CASSSSRDEQYF
13,NA,TRBV29-1,TRBD2,TRBJ2-3,TGCAGCGTTGACGCGGGGGGCACAGATACGCAGTATTTT,CSVDAGGTDTQYF
15,NA,TRBV19,TRBD1,TRBJ1-5,TGTGCCAGTAGTCTGGCAGGGGGCCTATGGCAGCCCCAGCATTTT,CASSLAGGLWQPQHF
13,NA,TRBV7-9,NA,TRBJ2-1,TGTGCCAGCAGCTTCTCTGGCTCCAATGAGCAGTTCTTC,CASSFSGSNEQFF
13,NA,TRBV28,NA,TRBJ1-2,TGTGCCAGCATGGGGGCCCGGTCCCATGGCTACACCTTC,CASMGARSHGYTF
15,once,TRBV2,NA,TRBJ1-3,TGTGCCAGCAGCCAAACTCCGAGCTCTGGAAACACCATATATTTT,CASSQTPSSGNTIYF
16,once,TRBV6-1,NA,TRBJ2-7,TGTGCCAGCAGTGAAGTCTCGTGGGGCAGCTCCTACGAGCAGTACTTC,CASSEVSWGSSYEQYF
14,NA,TRBV2,NA,TRBJ2-2,TGTGCCACGCACCCGGGACAGAACACCGGGGAGCTGTTTTTT,CATHPGQNTGELFF
13,NA,TRBV4-2,NA,TRBJ1-4,TGTGCCAGCAGCTACGAGGGGGACACGGGCCTGTTTTTT,CASSYEGDTGLFF
14,NA,TRBV5-1,TRBD1,TRBJ1-2,TGCGCCAGCAGCGAGGACAGGGGAGGTTCTGGCTACACCTTC,CASSEDRGGSGYTF
11,once,TRBV28,TRBD1,TRBJ1-4,TGTGCCACGACAGGGGTTGAAAAACTGTTTTTT,CATTGVEKLFF
15,NA,TRBV11-3,TRBD1,TRBJ2-4,TGTGCCAGCAGCTTAAATCAGGGACAGGGATACATTCAGTACTTC,CASSLNQGQGYIQYF
14,NA,TRBV25-1,TRBD2,TRBJ2-2,TGTGCCAGCAATTCGCCGGGGGGGACCGGGGAGCTGTTTTTT,CASNSPGGTGELFF
16,NA,TRBV19,TRBD1,TRBJ2-1,TGTGCCAGTACCGCCGACAGACAGGGACCCTACAATGAGCAGTTCTTC,CASTADRQGPYNEQFF
15,NA,TRBV6-5,TRBD1,TRBJ2-5,TGTGCCAGCAGCCTAAACAGGGGGCTAGGGGAGACCCAGTACTTC,CASSLNRGLGETQYF
15,NA,TRBV7-2,TRBD1,TRBJ1-4,TGTGCCAGCAGCTTAAGGCGACAGGGGGGGGAAAAACTGTTTTTT,CASSLRRQGGEKLFF
13,NA,TRBV24-1,NA,TRBJ2-5,TGTGCCACCAGTGACCCTTCGGAAGAGACCCAGTACTTC,CATSDPSEETQYF
15,NA,TRBV9,TRBD1,TRBJ2-7,TGTGCCAGCAGCGTAGACGGACAGGGGGACTACGAGCAGTACTTC,CASSVDGQGDYEQYF
13,NA,TRBV4-3,NA,TRBJ2-7,TGCGCCAGCAGCCAAGCTAGCGATGGCGAGCAGTACTTC,CASSQASDGEQYF
16,NA,TRBV7-2,TRBD2,TRBJ2-2,TGTGCCAGCAGCTCCTTAGCGGGGGGAGGATCCGGGGAGCTGTTTTTT,CASSSLAGGGSGELFF
17,NA,TRBV4-2,TRBD1,TRBJ1-6,TGTGCCAGCAGCCCCAGGACAGGGGGCTCCCATAATTCACCCCTCCACTTT,CASSPRTGGSHNSPLHF
14,NA,TRBV29-1,TRBD1,TRBJ1-2,TGCAGCGTTGAAGACGGGGGACAGTCCTATGGCTACACCTTC,CSVEDGGQSYGYTF
13,NA,TRBV28,NA,TRBJ1-2,TGTGCCAGCAGTTTGGGACACAACTATGGCTACACCTTC,CASSLGHNYGYTF
12,NA,TRBV7-9,NA,TRBJ1-2,TGTGCCAGCAGCGCCAACAGCTATGGCTACACCTTC,CASSANSYGYTF
12,NA,TRBV21-1,NA,TRBJ1-3,TGTGCCAGCAGCTCCCGACTAGGCACCATATATTTT,CASSSRLGTIYF
16,NA,TRBV19,TRBD1,TRBJ1-3,TGTGCCAGTAGAGGGACAGGGCGTCCTTCTGGAAACACCATATATTTT,CASRGTGRPSGNTIYF
15,NA,TRBV5-6,TRBD1,TRBJ1-3,TGTGCCAGCAGCTTGGGGCAGGGGGTTGGAAACACCATATATTTT,CASSLGQGVGNTIYF
15,NA,TRBV18,NA,TRBJ2-7,TGTGCCAGCTCACCACTTCGGGACTTACCGGAGGAGCAGTACTTC,CASSPLRDLPEEQYF
14,few,TRBV5-4,NA,TRBJ1-2,TGTGCCAGCAGCGAAGGACCCAGGGAGGATGGCTACACCTTC,CASSEGPREDGYTF
16,NA,TRBV7-9,TRBD2,TRBJ2-1,TGTGCCAGCAGCCGTCCGACTAGCGGGTTCTACAATGAGCAGTTCTTC,CASSRPTSGFYNEQFF
14,NA,TRBV7-9,NA,TRBJ2-5,TGTGCCAGCAGCCAGTCAGCGGTGTACGAGACCCAGTACTTC,CASSQSAVYETQYF